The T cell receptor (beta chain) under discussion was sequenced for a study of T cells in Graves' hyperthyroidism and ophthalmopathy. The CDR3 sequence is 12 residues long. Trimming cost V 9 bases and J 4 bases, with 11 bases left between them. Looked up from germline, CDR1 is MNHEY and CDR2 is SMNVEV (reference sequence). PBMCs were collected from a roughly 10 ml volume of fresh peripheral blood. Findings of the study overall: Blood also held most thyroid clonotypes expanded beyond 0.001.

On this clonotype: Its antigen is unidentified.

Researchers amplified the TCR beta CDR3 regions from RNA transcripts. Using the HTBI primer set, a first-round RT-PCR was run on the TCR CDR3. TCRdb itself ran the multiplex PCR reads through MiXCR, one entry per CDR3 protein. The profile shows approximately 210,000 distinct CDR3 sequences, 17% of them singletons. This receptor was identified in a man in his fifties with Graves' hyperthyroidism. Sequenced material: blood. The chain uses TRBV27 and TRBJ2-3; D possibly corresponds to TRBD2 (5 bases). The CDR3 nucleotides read TGTGCCAGGAGAGGGAGCCCAGATACGCAGTATTTT. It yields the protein CARRGSPDTQYF.